This T cell receptor beta chain was documented in a study of blood T cell repertoires in COVID-19. Study as a whole: The origin of the acute and convalescent COVID-19 samples was the United States, Italy and Spain. Nucleic acid was either cDNA or gDNA, and it came from T cells, B-cell-depleted T cells, or PBMCs.

The J segment lost 5 bases and the V segment lost 1 base, leaving 4 bases of the junction unmatched. The CDR3 sequence is 15 residues long. The germline V gene encodes CDR1 SGHNT and CDR2 YYREEE (reference sequence). Per the original data handling: Amplification of reference gene primers was used by the study to estimate nucleated cell counts. Assay: immunoSEQ multiplex PCR; the TCRdb copy retains only in-frame clones and omits some. The V and J calls and clone size were taken over from that table, and D and trimming were inferred from the DNA. The table shows approximately 160,000 clones, with approximately 83% occurring only once.

The source material was peripheral blood. The clonotype comes from a woman aged 55-75 years with acute or convalescent COVID-19. V usage is TRBV5-4 and J usage is TRBJ2-1; 9 bases fit TRBD2. The CDR3 DNA reads as TGTGCCAGCAGCTTGTTAGCGGGGGTAGACAATGAGCAGTTCTTC. Residues: CASSLLAGVDNEQFF. The variable domain in full, completed from reference TRBV5-4 and TRBJ2-1, reads ETGVTQSPTHLIKTRGQQVTLRCSSQSGHNTVSWYQQALGQGPQFIFQYYREEENGRGNFPPRFSGLQFPNYSSELNVNALELDDSALYLCASSLLAGVDNEQFFGPGTRLTVL.